Listed below are T cell receptor beta chains from one sample, sequenced in a study of radiotherapy plus CTLA-4 blockade in lung cancer. Here immunoSEQ multiplex PCR was the method, and the copy in TCRdb shows in-frame clones only, minus some. The data show some 62,000 clones, with around three quarters seen just once and approximately 4.5% held by the top ten. The sample consisted of peripheral blood, taken from a patient treated with radiotherapy plus ipilimumab. These receptors were obtained from a human donor with non-small cell lung cancer who had a complete response to radiotherapy plus ipilimumab. The CDR3 runs from the conserved cysteine through the conserved F or W. The D gene is left open where the match is weak. Where a row states a size, it is once, few, many or the class of an expanded clone; other rows omit it.

j_call: TRBJ2-3; v_call: TRBV2; clone_size: NA; d_call: NA; cdr3_aa: CASSSYRSTDTQYF; cdr3_nt: TGTGCCAGCAGCAGCTACCGGAGCACAGATACGCAGTATTTT
j_call: TRBJ2-5; v_call: TRBV7-9; clone_size: NA; d_call: NA; cdr3_aa: CASSLRAAETQYF; cdr3_nt: TGTGCCAGCAGCTTAAGAGCCGCCGAGACCCAGTACTTC
j_call: TRBJ2-1; v_call: TRBV10-3; clone_size: NA; d_call: TRBD2; cdr3_aa: CAISEWGSGGTNNEQFF; cdr3_nt: TGTGCCATCAGTGAGTGGGGTAGCGGGGGCACCAACAATGAGCAGTTCTTC
j_call: TRBJ2-1; v_call: TRBV19; clone_size: NA; d_call: NA; cdr3_aa: CASSMDLYNEQFF; cdr3_nt: TGTGCCAGTAGTATGGATTTATACAATGAGCAGTTCTTC
j_call: TRBJ2-1; v_call: TRBV7-8; clone_size: NA; d_call: NA; cdr3_aa: CASTTRPDIEQFF; cdr3_nt: TGTGCCAGCACCACGCGGCCGGACATTGAGCAGTTCTTC
j_call: TRBJ1-2; v_call: TRBV29-1; clone_size: NA; d_call: NA; cdr3_aa: CSVVSGYTF; cdr3_nt: TGCAGCGTTGTATCTGGCTACACCTTC
j_call: TRBJ1-3; v_call: TRBV5-1; clone_size: NA; d_call: NA; cdr3_aa: CASSLRTDSPSNTIYF; cdr3_nt: TGCGCCAGCAGCTTGAGAACAGATTCGCCCTCAAACACCATATATTTT
j_call: TRBJ1-5; v_call: TRBV4-2; clone_size: NA; d_call: NA; cdr3_aa: CASSQDRGKNQPQHF; cdr3_nt: TGTGCCAGCAGCCAAGATCGCGGCAAAAATCAGCCCCAGCATTTT
j_call: TRBJ1-4; v_call: TRBV4-1; clone_size: NA; d_call: NA; cdr3_aa: CASSQTNMGLTNEKLFF; cdr3_nt: TGCGCCAGCAGCCAAACGAATATGGGTTTAACTAATGAAAAACTGTTTTTT
j_call: TRBJ1-3; v_call: TRBV11-2; clone_size: NA; d_call: TRBD1; cdr3_aa: CASSSQGSSGNTIYF; cdr3_nt: TGTGCCAGCAGCTCACAGGGGTCGTCAGGAAACACCATATATTTT
j_call: TRBJ1-2; v_call: TRBV7-2; clone_size: few; d_call: NA; cdr3_aa: CASRLPISANGYTF; cdr3_nt: TGTGCCAGCAGACTCCCAATCTCGGCCAATGGCTACACCTTC
j_call: TRBJ1-2; v_call: TRBV11-2; clone_size: NA; d_call: NA; cdr3_aa: CASSPPGHPGYTF; cdr3_nt: TGTGCCAGCAGCCCCCCCGGTCATCCTGGCTACACCTTC
j_call: TRBJ1-2; v_call: TRBV7-2; clone_size: NA; d_call: TRBD1; cdr3_aa: CASSFGQGTYGYTF; cdr3_nt: TGTGCCAGCAGCTTCGGACAGGGAACTTATGGCTACACCTTC
j_call: TRBJ2-2; v_call: TRBV7-2; clone_size: few; d_call: NA; cdr3_aa: CASSPGVAANTGELFF; cdr3_nt: TGTGCCAGCAGCCCAGGGGTAGCGGCAAACACCGGGGAGCTGTTTTTT
j_call: TRBJ1-5; v_call: TRBV7-8; clone_size: NA; d_call: NA; cdr3_aa: CASSLGLGEPGHQPQHF; cdr3_nt: TGTGCCAGCAGCTTAGGGCTTGGGGAGCCTGGGCATCAGCCCCAGCATTTT
j_call: TRBJ2-2; v_call: TRBV7-9; clone_size: NA; d_call: NA; cdr3_aa: CASSLGVVQGNTGELFF; cdr3_nt: TGTGCCAGCAGCTTAGGAGTGGTACAGGGGAACACCGGGGAGCTGTTTTTT
j_call: TRBJ2-3; v_call: TRBV10-1; clone_size: NA; d_call: NA; cdr3_aa: CASKGLHDRCTDTQYF; cdr3_nt: TGCGCCAGCAAAGGTCTGCACGACAGGTGCACAGATACGCAGTATTTT
j_call: TRBJ2-2; v_call: TRBV2; clone_size: few; d_call: NA; cdr3_aa: CASKEGRSGELFF; cdr3_nt: TGTGCCAGCAAAGAGGGCAGGTCCGGGGAGCTGTTTTTT
j_call: TRBJ2-5; v_call: TRBV2; clone_size: NA; d_call: TRBD2; cdr3_aa: CASSEVAGGLRETQYF; cdr3_nt: TGTGCCAGCAGTGAAGTAGCGGGGGGGCTTCGGGAGACCCAGTACTTC
j_call: TRBJ1-2; v_call: TRBV7-8; clone_size: NA; d_call: NA; cdr3_aa: CASSLGRVDYGYTF; cdr3_nt: TGTGCCAGCAGCTTAGGGAGGGTCGACTATGGCTACACCTTC
j_call: TRBJ1-1; v_call: TRBV11-3; clone_size: NA; d_call: TRBD1; cdr3_aa: CASSPTPQGDTEAFF; cdr3_nt: TGTGCCAGCAGCCCCACTCCGCAGGGGGACACTGAAGCTTTCTTT
j_call: TRBJ1-2; v_call: TRBV7-2; clone_size: NA; d_call: NA; cdr3_aa: CASSIGSQGPYGYTF; cdr3_nt: TGTGCCAGCAGCATCGGCTCGCAGGGCCCCTATGGCTACACCTTC
j_call: TRBJ2-3; v_call: TRBV10-2; clone_size: NA; d_call: TRBD2; cdr3_aa: CASSGTSGTDTQYF; cdr3_nt: TGCGCCAGCAGTGGGACTAGCGGCACAGATACGCAGTATTTT
j_call: TRBJ1-6; v_call: TRBV6-4; clone_size: NA; d_call: TRBD1; cdr3_aa: CASSDSTGGNNSPLHF; cdr3_nt: TGTGCCAGCAGTGACTCGACAGGGGGTAATAATTCACCCCTCCACTTT
j_call: TRBJ2-3; v_call: TRBV7-8; clone_size: NA; d_call: TRBD2; cdr3_aa: CASSSLAGTDTQYF; cdr3_nt: TGTGCCAGCAGCTCTCTAGCGGGAACGGATACGCAGTATTTT
j_call: TRBJ2-5; v_call: TRBV7-6; clone_size: NA; d_call: NA; cdr3_aa: CASSFEGRETQYF; cdr3_nt: TGTGCCAGCAGCTTCGAGGGGCGAGAGACCCAGTACTTC
j_call: TRBJ1-2; v_call: TRBV30; clone_size: NA; d_call: TRBD1; cdr3_aa: CAWIPRGPYGYTF; cdr3_nt: TGTGCCTGGATCCCGAGGGGGCCCTATGGCTACACCTTC
j_call: TRBJ2-7; v_call: TRBV10-3; clone_size: NA; d_call: NA; cdr3_aa: CAISDRGTDYEQYF; cdr3_nt: TGTGCCATCAGTGACCGGGGGACTGACTACGAGCAGTACTTC
j_call: TRBJ2-3; v_call: TRBV4-3; clone_size: NA; d_call: NA; cdr3_aa: CASSRGSTDTQYF; cdr3_nt: TGCGCCAGCAGCCGGGGTAGCACAGATACGCAGTATTTT
j_call: TRBJ2-1; v_call: TRBV4-3; clone_size: few; d_call: NA; cdr3_aa: CASSQDPGPKQFF; cdr3_nt: TGCGCCAGCAGCCAGGACCCCGGGCCCAAGCAGTTCTTC
j_call: TRBJ1-3; v_call: TRBV5-8; clone_size: few; d_call: NA; cdr3_aa: CASSAGSHTIYF; cdr3_nt: TGTGCCAGCAGCGCGGGTTCTCACACCATATATTTT
j_call: TRBJ2-5; v_call: TRBV6-6; clone_size: NA; d_call: NA; cdr3_aa: CASSPGETQYF; cdr3_nt: TGTGCCAGCAGCCCGGGAGAGACCCAGTACTTC
j_call: TRBJ1-5; v_call: TRBV12-5; clone_size: NA; d_call: NA; cdr3_aa: CASGFGQQPQHF; cdr3_nt: TGTGCTAGTGGCTTCGGACAGCAGCCCCAGCATTTT
j_call: TRBJ1-2; v_call: TRBV7-2; clone_size: NA; d_call: NA; cdr3_aa: CASSLLGYNYGYTF; cdr3_nt: TGTGCCAGCAGCTTACTCGGGTATAACTATGGCTACACCTTC
j_call: TRBJ2-6; v_call: TRBV11-3; clone_size: once; d_call: NA; cdr3_aa: CASIERGFSGANVLTF; cdr3_nt: TGTGCCAGCATCGAACGGGGGTTCTCTGGGGCCAACGTCCTGACTTTC
j_call: TRBJ1-1; v_call: TRBV7-2; clone_size: NA; d_call: NA; cdr3_aa: CASRPGPSNTEAFF; cdr3_nt: TGTGCCAGCAGGCCAGGACCTTCAAACACTGAAGCTTTCTTT
j_call: TRBJ2-1; v_call: TRBV14; clone_size: NA; d_call: NA; cdr3_aa: CASSQEALVSALSTYNEQFF; cdr3_nt: TGTGCCAGCAGCCAAGAAGCCCTTGTCTCCGCGTTAAGCACCTACAATGAGCAGTTCTTC
j_call: TRBJ1-1; v_call: TRBV27; clone_size: NA; d_call: NA; cdr3_aa: CASSIQGNTEAFF; cdr3_nt: TGTGCCAGCAGCATCCAGGGGAACACTGAAGCTTTCTTT
j_call: TRBJ1-1; v_call: TRBV5-1; clone_size: NA; d_call: TRBD1; cdr3_aa: CASRQGNMNTEAFF; cdr3_nt: TGCGCCAGCAGACAGGGGAACATGAACACTGAAGCTTTCTTT
j_call: TRBJ2-4; v_call: TRBV6-1; clone_size: once; d_call: NA; cdr3_aa: CARKDGPNIQYF; cdr3_nt: TGTGCCAGAAAGGACGGCCCAAACATTCAGTACTTC
j_call: TRBJ1-1; v_call: TRBV4-3; clone_size: few; d_call: NA; cdr3_aa: CASSLRSLNSEAFF; cdr3_nt: TGCGCCAGCAGCCTCCGAAGTCTAAACAGTGAAGCTTTCTTT
j_call: TRBJ1-5; v_call: TRBV18; clone_size: NA; d_call: TRBD1; cdr3_aa: CASSRTQGGGNQPQHF; cdr3_nt: TGTGCCAGCTCCCGTACACAGGGGGGAGGCAATCAGCCCCAGCATTTT
j_call: TRBJ2-3; v_call: TRBV7-2; clone_size: NA; d_call: NA; cdr3_aa: CASSVSGRGGGTDTQYF; cdr3_nt: TGTGCCAGCAGCGTCTCTGGACGGGGCGGTGGCACAGATACGCAGTATTTT
j_call: TRBJ1-5; v_call: TRBV30; clone_size: NA; d_call: TRBD1; cdr3_aa: CAWNKPGQTSNQPQHF; cdr3_nt: TGTGCCTGGAACAAACCGGGACAGACTAGCAATCAGCCCCAGCATTTT
j_call: TRBJ1-5; v_call: TRBV19; clone_size: NA; d_call: NA; cdr3_aa: CASSMGGAKQPQHF; cdr3_nt: TGTGCCAGTAGTATGGGTGGGGCGAAACAGCCCCAGCATTTT
j_call: TRBJ2-7; v_call: TRBV30; clone_size: NA; d_call: TRBD2; cdr3_aa: CAWRGGSSYEQYF; cdr3_nt: TGTGCCTGGAGAGGCGGGAGCTCCTACGAGCAGTACTTC
j_call: TRBJ1-1; v_call: TRBV7-2; clone_size: NA; d_call: NA; cdr3_aa: CASSFSGDTEAFF; cdr3_nt: TGTGCCAGCAGCTTCTCAGGGGACACTGAAGCTTTCTTT
j_call: TRBJ2-1; v_call: TRBV9; clone_size: NA; d_call: TRBD1; cdr3_aa: CASSPLRGGQGIAEQFF; cdr3_nt: TGTGCCAGCAGCCCGTTGCGGGGAGGACAGGGTATCGCTGAGCAGTTCTTC
j_call: TRBJ1-2; v_call: TRBV4-3; clone_size: NA; d_call: NA; cdr3_aa: CASSQDYRGKTSF; cdr3_nt: TGCGCCAGCAGCCAAGATTATCGTGGAAAAACTTCCTTC
j_call: TRBJ1-4; v_call: TRBV19; clone_size: NA; d_call: TRBD1; cdr3_aa: CASSIRTGMNEKLFF; cdr3_nt: TGTGCCAGTAGTATCAGGACAGGGATGAATGAAAAACTGTTTTTT
j_call: TRBJ1-3; v_call: TRBV6-5; clone_size: NA; d_call: NA; cdr3_aa: CATRRGSPGNTIYF; cdr3_nt: TGTGCCACACGGCGAGGGAGTCCTGGAAACACCATATATTTT
j_call: TRBJ2-1; v_call: TRBV11-2; clone_size: NA; d_call: TRBD2; cdr3_aa: CASSPRLAGGRYNEQFF; cdr3_nt: TGTGCCAGCAGCCCCCGACTAGCGGGAGGGCGCTACAATGAGCAGTTCTTC
j_call: TRBJ1-1; v_call: TRBV7-8; clone_size: NA; d_call: NA; cdr3_aa: CASSLPYRARGTEAFF; cdr3_nt: TGTGCCAGCAGCTTACCGTACAGGGCTCGAGGAACTGAAGCTTTCTTT
j_call: TRBJ1-6; v_call: TRBV7-2; clone_size: few; d_call: NA; cdr3_aa: CASSRTGSNHSPLHF; cdr3_nt: TGTGCCAGCAGCCGCACCGGGTCCAATCATTCACCCCTCCACTTT
j_call: TRBJ1-1; v_call: TRBV10-2; clone_size: NA; d_call: NA; cdr3_aa: CASSESGGILGGAFF; cdr3_nt: TGCGCCAGCAGTGAGTCGGGAGGGATCCTCGGGGGAGCTTTCTTT
j_call: TRBJ2-1; v_call: TRBV27; clone_size: NA; d_call: NA; cdr3_aa: CATAPGLGYNEQFF; cdr3_nt: TGTGCCACTGCCCCGGGACTGGGGTACAATGAGCAGTTCTTC
j_call: TRBJ1-1; v_call: TRBV5-1; clone_size: NA; d_call: TRBD1; cdr3_aa: CASSLTGENTEAFF; cdr3_nt: TGCGCCAGCAGCTTGACAGGGGAAAACACTGAAGCTTTCTTT
j_call: TRBJ1-5; v_call: TRBV18; clone_size: NA; d_call: TRBD1; cdr3_aa: CASSTGEMGSNQPQHF; cdr3_nt: TGTGCCAGCTCGACAGGGGAGATGGGCAGCAATCAGCCCCAGCATTTT
j_call: TRBJ1-1; v_call: TRBV13; clone_size: NA; d_call: NA; cdr3_aa: CASSLYVAEAFF; cdr3_nt: TGTGCCAGCAGCTTATACGTGGCTGAAGCTTTCTTT